This T cell receptor beta chain is drawn from a study of graft-versus-host responses after intestinal transplantation. Findings and caveats of the study: Analysis identified GvH clones in recipient marrow, with some appearing first in ileum or blood.

Assay: immunoSEQ multiplex PCR; the TCRdb copy retains only in-frame clones and omits some. The top ten hold about 16% of the sample, which has nearly 100,000 clones, approximately 92% seen once. A remark on this clone: Its antigen is currently unknown.

V was clipped by 6 bases and J by 0 bases, with 8 bases between them. CDR1 and CDR2 from the germline V gene are MNHEY and SVGAGI. This CDR3 has 13 residues. The sequence derives from a human patient who received an intestinal transplant, so some T cells may come from the graft donor. This rearrangement joins TRBV6-5 to TRBJ2-5, with D possibly TRBD2 on 5 matching bases. The sample here was PBMCs, taken about 460 days after intestinal transplant. The CDR3 nucleotides read TGTGCCAGCAGATCAGCGGACCAAGAGACCCAGTACTTC. This encodes CASRSADQETQYF.